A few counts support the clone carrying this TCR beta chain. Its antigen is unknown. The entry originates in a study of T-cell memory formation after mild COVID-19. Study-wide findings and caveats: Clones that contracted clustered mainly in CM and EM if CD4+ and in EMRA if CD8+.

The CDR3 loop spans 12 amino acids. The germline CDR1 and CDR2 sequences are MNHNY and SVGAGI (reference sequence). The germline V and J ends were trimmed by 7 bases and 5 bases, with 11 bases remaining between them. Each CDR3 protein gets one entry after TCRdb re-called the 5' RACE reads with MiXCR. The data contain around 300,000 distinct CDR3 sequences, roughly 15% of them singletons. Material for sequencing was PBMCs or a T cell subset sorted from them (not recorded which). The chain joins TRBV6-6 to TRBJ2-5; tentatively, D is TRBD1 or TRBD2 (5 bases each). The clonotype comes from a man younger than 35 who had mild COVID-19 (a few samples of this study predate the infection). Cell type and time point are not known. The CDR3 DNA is TGTGCCAGCAAAAGGGGCGGGGAGACCCAGTACTTC. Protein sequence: CASKRGGETQYF.